This TCR beta chain is from a study of blood T cell repertoires in COVID-19. Study context: COVID-19 samples, acute and convalescent, were from the United States, Italy and Spain. PBMCs, B-cell-depleted T cells, or T cells provided the cDNA or gDNA that made up the material.

Germline V gene data show CDR1 as MNHNY and CDR2 as SVGAGI (reference sequence). Deletions cut 6 bases from V and 7 bases from J, with 10 bases between. The CDR3 contains 13 residues. Original processing methods: It was from reference gene primer amplification that nucleated cell counts were estimated. The data were produced by immunoSEQ multiplex PCR, yet TCRdb's version contains in-frame clones alone and is incomplete. For V, J and clone size, that table is used; D and trimming come from the DNA. This table has 200,000 to 300,000 clones, about 83% appearing once. This clonotype originated in a man in his forties or fifties with acute or convalescent COVID-19. The chain couples TRBV6-6 to TRBJ1-6; no reliable D call. What was sequenced was peripheral blood. CDR3 DNA sequence: TGTGCCAGCAGGGGCTGGAGGAATTCACCCCTCCACTTT. This encodes CASRGWRNSPLHF.